One sample yielded the 18 T cell receptor beta chains listed below, sequenced in a study of blood T cell repertoires in COVID-19. Clones were sequenced by immunoSEQ multiplex PCR, and TCRdb holds only the in-frame ones, with some missing. The sample holds roughly 250,000 clones; approximately 90% are singletons and the top ten take less than 2.5%. Specimen: PBMCs or T cells enriched from blood (not recorded which). These TCRs come from a woman between 18 and 29 years old who had recovered from COVID-19.

This chain connects TRBV9 to TRBJ2-5; no clear D gene. Germline V gene sequence: CDR1 SGDLS, CDR2 YYNGEE. V was clipped by 0 bases and J by 5 bases, with 11 bases between them. The CDR3 is made up of 14 amino acids. CDR3 sequence: CASSVASLDETQYF. The CDR3 region has the DNA TGTGCCAGCAGCGTAGCCAGTCTCGATGAGACCCAGTACTTC.

This clone was seen only a few times. The J gene is TRBJ1-5, the V gene TRBV4-1; 8 bases agree with TRBD1. The CDR3 covers 15 residues. The trim removed 4 bases at V and 6 bases at J, leaving 8 bases unmatched. Germline V gene sequence: CDR1 MGHRA, CDR2 YSYEKL. The CDR3 DNA follows: TGCGCCAGCAGCCCTACCGACAGGGGCGGTCAGCCCCAGCATTTT. Translating it yields CASSPTDRGGQPQHF.

V is TRBV6-4 and J is TRBJ2-2; tentatively, D is TRBD2 (5 bases). Germline V gives CDR1 MRHNA, CDR2 SNTAGT. Between the trimmed V and J ends, which lost 6 bases and 1 base, there was a span of 9 bases. The CDR3 contains 14 residues. DNA for the CDR3: TGTGCCAGCAGGAAGGACTGGAACACCGGGGAGCTGTTTTTT. Encoded protein: CASRKDWNTGELFF.

The V and J genes are TRBV6-5 and TRBJ2-2; D is uncertain. This CDR3 is built from 12 residues. The V end lost 6 bases, the J end lost 5 bases, and 7 bases lay between the germline ends. Germline CDR1 MNHEY, CDR2 SVGAGI. The CDR3 region has the DNA TGTGCCAGCAGCCTAAGAACCGGGGAGCTGTTTTTT. Amino acids: CASSLRTGELFF.

The J gene is TRBJ1-1, the V gene TRBV7-2; no definite D call. The germline V gene has CDR1 SGHTA and CDR2 FQGNSA. Trimming left V 5 bases short and J 1 base short, with 14 bases between. This CDR3 comprises 15 residues. This chain's CDR3 is CASSPLVQPNTEAFF. CDR3 bases: TGTGCCAGCAGCCCCTTGGTACAACCGAACACTGAAGCTTTCTTT.

The rearrangement links TRBV27 to TRBJ1-6; weak D call: TRBD1 (5 bases). Trimming removed 5 bases from V and 6 bases from J, with 14 bases in between. Germline CDR1 reads MNHEY; CDR2 reads SMNVEV (reference sequence). The CDR3 contains 15 residues. The CDR3 DNA is TGTGCCAGCAGTGTGGGGGGGACCGTTAATTCACCCCTCCACTTT. Protein product: CASSVGGTVNSPLHF.

This chain uses TRBV12-3 or TRBV12-4 with TRBJ1-2; tentative D call: TRBD1 (6 bases). The CDR3 loop spans 13 amino acids. Trimming took off 1 base at V and 5 bases at J, with 8 bases between the two ends. The CDR3 nucleotides read TGTGCCAGCAGTTTAGAGGGGACATATGGCTACACCTTC. Protein: CASSLEGTYGYTF.

V usage is TRBV28 and J usage is TRBJ2-4; D remains ambiguous. The CDR3 has 12 amino acids. CDR1 and CDR2 (germline): MDHEN, SYDVKM. V lost 4 bases and J lost 4, with 5 bases in between. This CDR3 is CASSWQKNIQYF. CDR3 DNA sequence: TGTGCCAGCAGTTGGCAGAAAAACATTCAGTACTTC.

The chain links TRBV20-1 to TRBJ1-1, with a tentative D call TRBD1 (5 bases). Germline CDR1 DFQATT, CDR2 SNEGSKA (reference sequence). The CDR3 runs to 11 residues. The V end lost 7 bases, the J end lost 2 bases, and 8 bases lay between the germline ends. In nucleotides, the CDR3 is TGCAGTGTCGGGGGAAACACTGAAGCTTTCTTT. It codes for CSVGGNTEAFF.

This chain connects TRBV28 to TRBJ1-5; 9 bases align to TRBD1. The CDR3 has 16 amino acids. Germline V gene data show CDR1 as MDHEN and CDR2 as SYDVKM. Germline trimming cut 6 bases from V and 0 bases from J; bases unmatched to any gene: 6. CDR3 protein: CASRQGATYSNQPQHF. The CDR3 DNA is TGTGCCAGCAGACAGGGGGCAACATATAGCAATCAGCCCCAGCATTTT.

The gene calls are TRBV28 and TRBJ2-7; 9 nucleotides line up with TRBD1. The junction had 2 bases not matched to a gene; V was cut back by 4 bases and J by 1 base. Germline V lookup: CDR1 MDHEN, CDR2 SYDVKM. The CDR3 contains 14 residues. The CDR3 region is CASSWTGVSYEQYF. The CDR3 DNA sequence: TGTGCCAGCAGTTGGACAGGGGTATCCTACGAGCAGTACTTC.

The rearrangement links TRBV6-6 to TRBJ1-5, with D unresolved. The V end was cut by 5 bases, the J end by 7 bases, with 24 bases between. The CDR3 runs 17 residues. Germline CDR1 is MNHNY and CDR2 is SVGAGI (reference sequence). CDR3 nucleotide sequence: TGTGCCAGCAGTCTCCCGGGGAGTGGGGATCTCTCCCAGCCCCAGCATTTT. Residues: CASSLPGSGDLSQPQHF.

The chain joins TRBV18 to TRBJ1-1, with a tentative D call TRBD1 (6 bases). V lost 2 bases and J 3 bases, leaving 10 bases between the germline ends. The CDR3 covers 14 residues. CDR1 and CDR2 from the germline V gene are KGHSH and LQKENI. The CDR3 here is CASSPGPGDTEAFF. As DNA, the CDR3 is TGTGCCAGCTCACCAGGCCCAGGGGACACTGAAGCTTTCTTT.

The rearrangement joins TRBV2 to TRBJ2-5; 10 bases are a match to TRBD1. Losses at the gene ends were 9 bases for V and 5 bases for J; bases not matched to a gene: 9. The CDR3 is made up of 14 amino acids. Germline loops: CDR1 SNHLY, CDR2 FYNNEI. The CDR3, as DNA: TGTGCCAGTCACCGGGACAGGGGTTTTGAGACCCAGTACTTC. It specifies CASHRDRGFETQYF.

This clone was detected only a few times. The chain uses TRBV18 and TRBJ2-2; TRBD1 aligns across 7 bases. Germline loops: CDR1 KGHSH, CDR2 LQKENI. The CDR3 spans 16 residues. Germline trimming cut 0 bases from V and 1 base from J; bases unmatched to any gene: 2. This CDR3 reads CASSPPNRGNTGELFF. The CDR3 nucleotides are TGTGCCAGCTCACCACCGAACAGGGGGAACACCGGGGAGCTGTTTTTT.

Comment on this clone: This specimen includes other DNA sequences encoding the same CDR3. The rearrangement joins TRBV27 to TRBJ1-5, with D unclear. V was clipped by 2 bases and J by 0 bases, with 5 bases between them. CDR1 MNHEY and CDR2 SMNVEV come from the germline V gene (reference sequence). The CDR3 is 14 residues long. The CDR3 nucleotides read TGTGCCAGCAGTTTAGGCGGTAGCAATCAGCCCCAGCATTTT. Amino acid sequence: CASSLGGSNQPQHF.

The genes are TRBV28 and TRBJ2-3; D remains ambiguous. Per the germline V gene, CDR1 is MDHEN and CDR2 is SYDVKM. This CDR3 has 17 amino acids. Trimming stripped 6 bases from V and 0 bases from J, with 19 bases between. Here the CDR3 DNA reads TGTGCCAGCAGCTTACATCCCAACTTTACTAGCACAGATACGCAGTATTTT. Amino acids: CASSLHPNFTSTDTQYF. Combining the CDR3 with reference TRBV28 and TRBJ2-3 gives the whole variable domain DVKVTQSSRYLVKRTGEKVFLECVQDMDHENMFWYRQDPGLGLRLIYFSYDVKMKEKGDIPEGYSVSREKKERFSLILESASTNQTSMYLCASSLHPNFTSTDTQYFGPGTRLTVL.

The chain has TRBV7-2 and TRBJ1-1; D is unresolved. Trimming stripped 2 bases from V and 0 bases from J, with 7 bases between. Germline CDR1 SGHTA, CDR2 FQGNSA. The CDR3 covers 14 residues. CDR3 sequence (DNA): TGTGCCAGCAGCTTATACATCATGAACACTGAAGCTTTCTTT. Encoded protein: CASSLYIMNTEAFF. Complete variable domain (other parts from reference TRBV7-2 and TRBJ1-1): GAGVSQSPSNKVTEKGKDVELRCDPISGHTALYWYRQSLGQGLEFLIYFQGNSAPDKSGLPSDRFSAERTGGSVSTLTIQRTQQEDSAVYLCASSLYIMNTEAFFGQGTRLTVV.